The rows below give T cell receptor beta chains drawn from one sample of a study of cytomegalovirus exposure and HLA in healthy donors. The data were produced by immunoSEQ multiplex PCR, yet TCRdb's version contains in-frame clones alone and is incomplete. In all, the sample yields some 200,000 clones. Specimen: PBMCs. The receptors come from a man aged 25-45 years in good health and CMV-seronegative. Both conserved end residues are part of each CDR3. The D gene is left open where the match is weak.

CDR3aa,CDR3nt,j_gene,d_gene,v_gene
CASSRLWGPYNEQFF,TGTGCCAGCAGCCGTTTGTGGGGGCCCTACAATGAGCAGTTCTTC,TRBJ2-1,NA,TRBV11-3
CAWSVGAAIYGYTF,TGTGCCTGGAGTGTGGGGGCAGCGATCTATGGCTACACCTTC,TRBJ1-2,NA,TRBV30
CASSLLGGSGNTGELFF,TGTGCCAGCAGTTTACTGGGTGGGAGTGGGAACACCGGGGAGCTGTTTTTT,TRBJ2-2,NA,TRBV27
CASTRWGAGGTEAFF,TGTGCCAGCACCCGTTGGGGGGCGGGGGGCACTGAAGCTTTCTTT,TRBJ1-1,NA,TRBV27
CASSWDRGREQYF,TGTGCCAGCAGCTGGGACAGGGGGCGTGAGCAGTACTTC,TRBJ2-7,TRBD1,TRBV5-4
CASSLAFPAGATDTQYF,TGTGCCAGCAGCTTAGCGTTTCCAGCGGGAGCGACGGATACGCAGTATTTT,TRBJ2-3,TRBD2,TRBV11-1
CASSVDGLSNQPQHF,TGTGCCAGCAGTGTGGACGGACTTAGCAATCAGCCCCAGCATTTT,TRBJ1-5,NA,TRBV2
CASSLDAPGYNEKLFF,TGCGCCAGCAGCTTGGACGCGCCGGGATATAATGAAAAACTGTTTTTT,TRBJ1-4,NA,TRBV5-1
CASSLLDRRLVQQFF,TGTGCCAGCAGCTTATTGGACAGGCGCCTTGTACAGCAGTTCTTC,TRBJ2-1,TRBD1,TRBV5-6
CAWTLPGQGIYSYEQYF,TGTGCCTGGACCCTACCGGGACAGGGGATTTACTCCTACGAGCAGTACTTC,TRBJ2-7,TRBD1,TRBV30
CASSLNGQGPYEQYF,TGCGCCAGCAGCTTAAACGGACAGGGGCCCTACGAGCAGTACTTC,TRBJ2-7,TRBD1,TRBV5-1
CASSQDGQVNAYEQYF,TGCGCCAGCAGCCAAGATGGTCAGGTTAATGCCTACGAGCAGTACTTC,TRBJ2-7,NA,TRBV4-3
CASSQEAVHGGDYNEQFF,TGCGCCAGCAGCCAAGAGGCTGTGCATGGGGGGGATTACAATGAGCAGTTCTTC,TRBJ2-1,TRBD2,TRBV4-3
CAWSVLTGVDEQFF,TGTGCCTGGAGTGTATTAACGGGAGTTGATGAGCAGTTCTTC,TRBJ2-1,NA,TRBV30
CASSYRQGEGEAFF,TGTGCCAGCAGTTATCGACAGGGAGAGGGTGAAGCTTTCTTT,TRBJ1-1,TRBD1,TRBV2
CAWRAGSYEQYF,TGTGCCTGGAGGGCAGGGTCCTACGAGCAGTACTTC,TRBJ2-7,NA,TRBV30
CASSTQVPGEPFF,TGTGCCAGCAGTACCCAGGTACCCGGGGAGCCGTTTTTT,TRBJ2-2,NA,TRBV28
CASTGGLIDEQFF,TGTGCCAGCACAGGGGGCTTAATCGATGAGCAGTTCTTC,TRBJ2-1,TRBD1,TRBV2
CASSQGGGLAGGRDTQYF,TGCGCCAGCAGCCAAGGAGGCGGATTAGCGGGGGGGAGAGATACGCAGTATTTT,TRBJ2-3,TRBD2,TRBV4-3
CASSPPSFRQAANYGYTF,TGTGCCAGCTCACCACCGAGCTTTAGACAAGCGGCTAACTATGGCTACACCTTC,TRBJ1-2,NA,TRBV18
CASSQAPGFSYGYTF,TGTGCCAGCAGCCAAGCCCCGGGGTTCTCCTATGGCTACACCTTC,TRBJ1-2,NA,TRBV14
CASSQDGLPGANVLTF,TGCGCCAGCAGCCAAGATGGGCTACCAGGGGCCAACGTCCTGACTTTC,TRBJ2-6,NA,TRBV4-1
CASSVGLGGTDTQYF,TGTGCCAGCAGCGTAGGACTAGGAGGCACAGATACGCAGTATTTT,TRBJ2-3,NA,TRBV9
CASSEPGQSYQPQHF,TGTGCCAGCAGTGAACCGGGACAGAGCTATCAGCCCCAGCATTTT,TRBJ1-5,TRBD1,TRBV6-1
CASSARGDSGANVLTF,TGTGCCAGCAGTGCCCGGGGGGACTCTGGGGCCAACGTCCTGACTTTC,TRBJ2-6,TRBD2,TRBV9
CASSYSTGGTYEQYF,TGTGCCAGCAGTTACTCGACAGGAGGTACCTACGAGCAGTACTTC,TRBJ2-7,NA,TRBV6-5
CASSKGTSGYNEQFF,TGTGCCAGCAGCAAAGGGACTAGCGGTTACAATGAGCAGTTCTTC,TRBJ2-1,TRBD2,TRBV5-4
CASSPTSGGYNEQFF,TGTGCCAGCAGCCCGACTAGTGGGGGTTACAATGAGCAGTTCTTC,TRBJ2-1,NA,TRBV25-1
CASGAGQGPREQYF,TGCGCCAGCGGGGCCGGACAGGGGCCGAGGGAGCAGTACTTC,TRBJ2-5,TRBD1,TRBV5-1
CASSGTGLSGNTIYF,TGTGCCAGCAGTGGAACAGGGCTCTCTGGAAACACCATATATTTT,TRBJ1-3,NA,TRBV6-5
CASSPDRGSGYTF,TGTGCCAGCAGCCCAGACAGGGGGTCTGGCTACACCTTC,TRBJ1-2,TRBD1,TRBV5-6
CASKEGSGYYGYTF,TGTGCCAGCAAGGAGGGGTCTGGGTACTATGGCTACACCTTC,TRBJ1-2,NA,TRBV28
CASSPPYQGAATEAFF,TGTGCCAGCTCACCTCCATACCAGGGGGCTGCCACTGAAGCTTTCTTT,TRBJ1-1,TRBD1,TRBV18
CASSLEVLASADTQYF,TGCGCCAGCAGCTTGGAGGTCCTAGCGAGTGCAGATACGCAGTATTTT,TRBJ2-3,NA,TRBV5-1
CASSSSGLPYEQYF,TGTGCCAGCAGTTCGTCGGGACTACCCTACGAGCAGTACTTC,TRBJ2-7,TRBD2,TRBV28
CASSSPSAGDGTDTQYF,TGTGCCAGCAGTTCCCCCTCAGCGGGAGATGGGACAGATACGCAGTATTTT,TRBJ2-3,TRBD2,TRBV27
CASSLAPYRGTGELFF,TGTGCCAGCAGCTTGGCCCCCTACAGGGGGACCGGGGAGCTGTTTTTT,TRBJ2-2,TRBD1,TRBV5-6
CASSPQGSRQPQHF,TGTGCCAGCAGTCCACAGGGTTCAAGGCAGCCCCAGCATTTT,TRBJ1-5,NA,TRBV6-5
CATSGHSRPGWGYTF,TGTGCCACCAGCGGCCACTCCCGCCCAGGGTGGGGCTACACCTTC,TRBJ1-2,NA,TRBV15
CSVEIALTTPNYGYTF,TGCAGCGTTGAAATCGCTTTGACAACGCCGAACTATGGCTACACCTTC,TRBJ1-2,NA,TRBV29-1
CASSFEPNTEAFF,TGTGCCAGCAGCTTTGAGCCGAACACTGAAGCTTTCTTT,TRBJ1-1,NA,TRBV5-6
CASRRGENTEAFF,TGCGCCAGCCGGCGGGGCGAAAACACTGAAGCTTTCTTT,TRBJ1-1,NA,TRBV5-1
CASSDRDRGLDTQYF,TGCGCCAGCAGCGACCGGGACAGGGGACTGGATACGCAGTATTTT,TRBJ2-3,TRBD1,TRBV5-1
CAWSGGQGEQPQHF,TGTGCCTGGAGCGGGGGTCAGGGTGAGCAGCCCCAGCATTTT,TRBJ1-5,NA,TRBV30
CASSVQGPNTEAFF,TGTGCCAGCAGCGTACAGGGGCCGAACACTGAAGCTTTCTTT,TRBJ1-1,TRBD1,TRBV2